This record looks at one TCR beta chain sequence and its context. Its antigen is unknown. The sample originates from a study of cytomegalovirus exposure and HLA in healthy donors. General observations from the study: It was reported in a later analysis that an Asian-associated ancestry cluster showed fewer N-insertions than the approximately 700-donor mean. Most TCR sequences were seen very rarely across donors, but some public TCRs occurred in many. Productive status was seen about 90% or about 30% of the time for most TCR beta V segments in an earlier analysis.

Trimming removed 5 bases from V and 4 bases from J, with 14 bases in between. Per germline, CDR1 SGHAT and CDR2 FQNNGV. The CDR3 covers 14 residues. Primers included in the PCR were 60 Vbeta and 13 Jbeta primers. Repertoires were generated with immunoSEQ multiplex PCR, while TCRdb's copy carries only in-frame clones and drops some. This table holds roughly 180,000 clones, 82% found once. The clonotype comes from a man aged 35 to 55 in good health and CMV-seronegative. Material for sequencing was PBMCs. V is TRBV11-2 and J is TRBJ1-1; D gene ambiguous. The DNA of the CDR3 is TGTGCCAGCAGCCCGGAGCGAGGGATCACTGAAGCTTTCTTT. Translated: CASSPERGITEAFF. The variable domain in full, completed from reference TRBV11-2 and TRBJ1-1, reads EAGVAQSPRYKIIEKRQSVAFWCNPISGHATLYWYQQILGQGPKLLIQFQNNGVVDDSQLPKDRFSAERLKGVDSTLKIQPAKLEDSAVYLCASSPERGITEAFFGQGTRLTVV.